The rows below give T cell receptor beta chains drawn from one sample of a study of blood T cell repertoires in COVID-19. The assay was immunoSEQ multiplex PCR, and TCRdb's table has in-frame clones only and misses some. Altogether 75,000 to 90,000 clones are present, less than 95% being singletons, with the ten largest covering around 0.96%. Sequenced: peripheral blood. These receptors all stem from a woman in her forties or fifties in a cohort sampled during active COVID-19. CDR3s leave out the opening cysteine and the closing phenylalanine or tryptophan. Fields, in order: V gene, CDR3 protein.

v_gene: TRBV6-5; CDR3aa: ASSHDGVREQY
v_gene: TRBV12-3/TRBV12-4; CDR3aa: ASTTDRNYGYT
v_gene: TRBV28; CDR3aa: ASSSPLNGEDTEAF
v_gene: TRBV28; CDR3aa: ASSLVRRNYGYT
v_gene: TRBV30; CDR3aa: ATPGSITTGELF
v_gene: TRBV15; CDR3aa: ATSRDWASGNTIY
v_gene: TRBV19; CDR3aa: ASIEGSGANVLT
v_gene: TRBV2; CDR3aa: ASSVWGRETQY
v_gene: TRBV1; CDR3aa: TSSHTTNTDTQY
v_gene: TRBV7-3; CDR3aa: ASSSFPGQGWLKLF
v_gene: TRBV30; CDR3aa: AWSPRLAAPDTQY
v_gene: TRBV6-1; CDR3aa: ASSEALTSGLLSYEQY
v_gene: TRBV19; CDR3aa: ASTVSSGANVLT
v_gene: TRBV14; CDR3aa: ASSQAGTVHGYT
v_gene: TRBV2; CDR3aa: ASVRQGSEQF
v_gene: TRBV7-3; CDR3aa: ASSRTGTSGANVLT
v_gene: TRBV7-7; CDR3aa: ASSLDGGGDNEQF
v_gene: TRBV4-1; CDR3aa: ASSRTSGTNTGELF
v_gene: TRBV27; CDR3aa: ASAPAGGSYEQY
v_gene: TRBV19; CDR3aa: ASSISDYGYT
v_gene: TRBV11-2; CDR3aa: ASSLGREGHHEQY
v_gene: TRBV19; CDR3aa: ASTPQGQGWGGYT
v_gene: TRBV14; CDR3aa: ASSQVSVDSFYEQY
v_gene: TRBV5-1; CDR3aa: ASSLGTTTDTQY
v_gene: TRBV11-2; CDR3aa: ASSLSKGTGGYT
v_gene: TRBV10-2; CDR3aa: ASGSGQGANQPQH
v_gene: TRBV3-1/TRBV3-2; CDR3aa: ASSQDTGLNTGELF
v_gene: TRBV12-1; CDR3aa: ASSSLDLGQGNFSETQY
v_gene: TRBV19; CDR3aa: ASSRTSGPYNEQF
v_gene: TRBV7-6; CDR3aa: ASSSGLSNTGELF
v_gene: TRBV11-2; CDR3aa: ASSIFSGRGDTQY
v_gene: TRBV7-9; CDR3aa: ASSLAIAGMQF
v_gene: TRBV29-1; CDR3aa: SVEEGGGFTEAF
v_gene: TRBV29-1; CDR3aa: SVVRTGGPAKNIQY
v_gene: TRBV28; CDR3aa: ASSLGDRHSGANVLT
v_gene: TRBV29-1; CDR3aa: SVEDGTGVSYEQY
v_gene: TRBV7-3; CDR3aa: ASSFRGGDTQY
v_gene: TRBV27; CDR3aa: ASRGGGNQPQH
v_gene: TRBV20-1; CDR3aa: SASTGGGTGAF
v_gene: TRBV19; CDR3aa: ATQRGRIRDGYT
v_gene: TRBV9; CDR3aa: ASSGGGVTNEQF
v_gene: TRBV3-1/TRBV3-2; CDR3aa: ASGRENYNEQF
v_gene: TRBV5-6; CDR3aa: ASTKGLAGSYEQY
v_gene: TRBV7-8; CDR3aa: ATLELAVDQETQY
v_gene: TRBV30; CDR3aa: AWRGLAGELF
v_gene: TRBV27; CDR3aa: ASSVLANRGTGELF
v_gene: TRBV24-1; CDR3aa: ATSVSPAGGKEETQY
v_gene: TRBV24-1; CDR3aa: ATSDLGTSDSYNEQF
v_gene: TRBV5-1; CDR3aa: ASSSRGRLETQY
v_gene: TRBV19; CDR3aa: ASSISDSAYNEQF
v_gene: TRBV6-5; CDR3aa: ASSYSSPGNQPQH
v_gene: TRBV19; CDR3aa: ASTPRQGHQETQY